Below, 29 T cell receptor beta chains from the same sample are listed, as sequenced in a study of cytomegalovirus exposure and HLA in healthy donors. The PCR employed 60 Vbeta primers together with 13 Jbeta primers. The assay was immunoSEQ multiplex PCR, and TCRdb's table has in-frame clones only and misses some. The data show about 33,000 clones, and the top ten clones hold roughly 3.3%. Sequencing was done on a sample of PBMCs. The origin of the receptors is a man between 40 and 49 years old in good health and CMV-seronegative.

V is TRBV30 and J is TRBJ2-1; 7 bases line up with TRBD2. Germline assignment: CDR1 GTSNPN and CDR2 SVGIG (reference sequence). V dropped 2 bases and J dropped 0; count of bases not matched to a gene: 13. The CDR3 is 18 residues long. CDR3 in DNA: TGTGCCTGGAGTCCCTTCTGGGCTAGCGGATACTCCTACAATGAGCAGTTCTTC. This encodes CAWSPFWASGYSYNEQFF.

This sequence joins TRBV19 and TRBJ1-2; D is unresolved. The CDR3 contains 14 residues. Germline assignment: CDR1 LNHDA and CDR2 SQIVND (reference sequence). Deletions cut 3 bases from V and 4 bases from J, with 12 bases between. The CDR3 nucleotides read TGTGCCAGTAGTATCCTGACGAGCGGCTATGGCTACACCTTC. Protein: CASSILTSGYGYTF.

This chain joins TRBV6-5 and TRBJ2-7, with a possible D match to TRBD1 (5 bases). Trimming took 3 bases from V and 0 from J, leaving 12 bases between them. The CDR3 length is 15 residues. Germline lookup yields CDR1 MNHEY and CDR2 SVGAGI. CDR3 in amino acids: CASSYRPTASYEQYF. In DNA, the CDR3 is TGTGCCAGCAGTTATCGACCGACAGCCTCCTACGAGCAGTACTTC.

The chain uses TRBV5-1 and TRBJ2-7; D is possibly TRBD2 (5 bases). Trimming took off 0 bases at V and 5 bases at J, with 15 bases between the two ends. Germline loops: CDR1 SGHRS, CDR2 YFSETQ. The CDR3 covers 15 residues. The CDR3 loop is CASSLGGVTGDEQYF. The CDR3 DNA reads TGCGCCAGCAGCTTGGGGGGAGTGACTGGCGACGAGCAGTACTTC.

The chain carries TRBV7-9 and TRBJ2-2; tentative D call: TRBD2 (6 bases). The CDR3 contains 14 residues. Per germline, CDR1 SEHNR and CDR2 FQNEAQ (reference sequence). The ends were cut back, 11 bases at V and 1 base at J, with 14 bases in the middle. CDR3 region: CAGGNSGNTGELFF. CDR3 DNA sequence: TGTGCCGGGGGGAATAGCGGGAACACCGGGGAGCTGTTTTTT.

The CDR3 nucleotides read TGTGCCAGCAGCCTCCGGGACAACAATCAGCCCCAGCATTTT. Encoded protein: CASSLRDNNQPQHF. The chain joins TRBV7-2 to TRBJ1-5; D may be TRBD1 (6 bases). The CDR3 has 14 residues. CDR1 is SGHTA, CDR2 FQGNSA, per germline. The V end was cut by 5 bases, the J end by 3 bases, with 11 bases between. The full variable domain, rest sourced from reference TRBV7-2 and TRBJ1-5, is GAGVSQSPSNKVTEKGKDVELRCDPISGHTALYWYRQSLGQGLEFLIYFQGNSAPDKSGLPSDRFSAERTGGSVSTLTIQRTQQEDSAVYLCASSLRDNNQPQHFGDGTRLSIL.

Concerning this clone itself: The sample holds other DNA sequences that translate to the same CDR3. V gene TRBV6-1 combines with J gene TRBJ1-5; 8 nucleotides match TRBD1. Looked up from germline, CDR1 is MNHNS and CDR2 is SASEGT. V gave up 6 bases and J gave up 5 bases; unmatched junction bases: 0. This CDR3 is 12 amino acids long. The CDR3 here is CASRTGDQPQHF. For the CDR3, the DNA is TGTGCCAGCAGGACAGGGGATCAGCCCCAGCATTTT.

The chain has TRBV19 and TRBJ2-1; maybe TRBD2 (5 bases). Trimming cost V 8 bases and J 0 bases, with 11 bases left between them. Looked up from germline, CDR1 is LNHDA and CDR2 is SQIVND (reference sequence). This CDR3 is 14 amino acids long. CDR3 coding DNA: TGTGCCAGTCGGGATTCGGGCTCCTACAATGAGCAGTTCTTC. Its protein product is CASRDSGSYNEQFF.

The V call is TRBV29-1, the J call TRBJ1-1, with 7 bases identical to TRBD1. This CDR3 region has 11 residues. V lost 7 bases, J lost 10 bases, and 9 bases stayed unmatched. Germline V lookup: CDR1 SQVTM, CDR2 ANQGSEA. The CDR3 region is CSASDRDRAFF. CDR3 nucleotides: TGCAGCGCCTCAGACAGGGACCGAGCTTTCTTT.

This chain connects TRBV19 to TRBJ2-1; D is possibly TRBD1 (6 bases). The V end was cut by 3 bases, the J end by 5 bases, with 14 bases between. Germline V gene sequence: CDR1 LNHDA, CDR2 SQIVND (reference sequence). The CDR3 is 15 residues long. CDR3 DNA: TGTGCCAGTAGTATCACTAGAGGGGGAGACAATGAGCAGTTCTTC. Protein: CASSITRGGDNEQFF.

The J gene is TRBJ2-1, the V gene TRBV6-4, with TRBD1 identical over 12 bases. Germline CDR1 MRHNA, CDR2 SNTAGT. The V segment lost 0 bases and the J segment 9 bases; nucleotides outside the gene matches: 6. The CDR3 has 16 amino acids. The CDR3 DNA sequence: TGTGCCAGCAGTGACTCCCCGGGACAGGGGGCTGGTGAGCAGTTCTTC. Its protein is CASSDSPGQGAGEQFF.

This chain links TRBV18 with TRBJ1-4; D is possibly TRBD1 (5 bases). The CDR3 has 13 residues. The germline V gene has CDR1 KGHSH and CDR2 LQKENI. Trimming stripped 3 bases from V and 8 bases from J, with 10 bases between. CDR3 loop: CASSPGEGEKLFF. DNA of the CDR3: TGTGCCAGCTCACCGGGGGAGGGCGAAAAACTGTTTTTT.

This chain links TRBV20-1 with TRBJ1-2; a weak D match, TRBD1 (5 bases). CDR1 and CDR2 (germline): DFQATT, SNEGSKA (reference sequence). This CDR3 has 11 residues. V lost 7 bases to trimming and J lost 6 bases, with 12 bases between them. CDR3 DNA: TGCAGTGTACCCTGGGGGGATGGCTACACCTTC. This translates into CSVPWGDGYTF.

V and J are TRBV29-1 and TRBJ1-5; TRBD1 agrees at 9 bases. Germline values: CDR1 SQVTM, CDR2 ANQGSEA. CDR3 size: 14 residues. V trimming: 6 bases; J trimming: 4 bases; junction bases outside the gene matches: 7. CDR3 in DNA: TGCAGCGTCTCCGGGACAGGGTGGAATCAGCCCCAGCATTTT. It specifies CSVSGTGWNQPQHF.

This rearrangement joins TRBV6-6 to TRBJ1-1, with 8 bases matching TRBD1. The CDR3 runs 14 residues. Germline lookup yields CDR1 MNHNY and CDR2 SVGAGI (reference sequence). Germline trimming cut 2 bases from V and 2 bases from J; bases unmatched to any gene: 1. The CDR3 loop is CASSYQGANTEAFF. The CDR3 nucleotides read TGTGCCAGCAGTTACCAGGGGGCAAACACTGAAGCTTTCTTT.

For this clone: The junction does not match germline at one end; this may be a read error. The CDR3 sequence: CAGSVLAGAADTQYF. The CDR3 bases are TGTGCCGGGAGTGTACTAGCGGGAGCCGCAGATACGCAGTATTTT. The chain has TRBV30 and TRBJ2-3; 11 bases line up with TRBD2. The CDR3 is 15 amino acids. Germline CDR1 is GTSNPN and CDR2 is SVGIG (reference sequence).

The chain links TRBV30 to TRBJ1-4; 8 nucleotides match TRBD1. J gave up 6 bases and V 5 bases, and 14 bases lay outside the gene matches. Germline CDR1 reads GTSNPN; CDR2 reads SVGIG (reference sequence). The CDR3 extends over 16 amino acids. The CDR3 protein is CAWGDRRAFLDEKLFF. The DNA for the CDR3 is TGTGCCTGGGGGGACAGGCGCGCCTTCCTTGATGAAAAACTGTTTTTT.

The chain combines TRBV2 with TRBJ2-2; D is possibly TRBD2 (5 bases). The CDR3 consists of 15 residues. The germline gives CDR1 SNHLY, CDR2 FYNNEI. V lost 3 bases and J lost 4, with 12 bases in between. The CDR3 spells CASSEGDFFTGELFF. CDR3 sequence (DNA): TGTGCCAGCAGTGAGGGAGACTTCTTCACCGGGGAGCTGTTTTTT.

V and J are TRBV6-5 and TRBJ1-4; TRBD1 is a possible D gene (6 bases). Deletions cut 6 bases from V and 0 bases from J, with 8 bases between. The CDR3 sequence is 14 residues long. Germline CDR1 is MNHEY and CDR2 is SVGAGI. As DNA, the CDR3 is TGTGCCAGCAGGGACAGCGCAACTAATGAAAAACTGTTTTTT. It encodes CASRDSATNEKLFF.

The chain combines TRBV7-3 with TRBJ2-3; TRBD1 might be the D (5 bases). Looked up from germline, CDR1 is SGHTA and CDR2 is FQGTGA. Deletions cut 3 bases from V and 4 bases from J, with 11 bases between. This CDR3 contains 14 residues. The CDR3 loop reads CASSLAGFPDTQYF. CDR3 nucleotides: TGTGCCAGCAGCTTGGCAGGGTTTCCAGATACGCAGTATTTT. Variable domain in full (rest from reference TRBV7-3 and TRBJ2-3): GAGVSQTPSNKVTEKGKYVELRCDPISGHTALYWYRQSLGQGPEFLIYFQGTGAADDSGLPNDRFFAVRPEGSVSTLKIQRTERGDSAVYLCASSLAGFPDTQYFGPGTRLTVL.

The CDR3, as DNA: TGTGCCAGCAGCTTAGCCGGGACTCTAGCACCCGGGGAGCTGTTTTTT. Encoded protein: CASSLAGTLAPGELFF. The rearrangement uses TRBV7-9 and TRBJ2-2; maybe TRBD2 (6 bases). CDR1 and CDR2 from the germline V gene are SEHNR and FQNEAQ (reference sequence). V gave up 0 bases and J gave up 6 bases, with 14 bases separating them. This CDR3 contains 16 residues.

The chain employs TRBV7-9 and TRBJ2-3, with a tentative D call TRBD2 (5 bases). V was cut by 4 bases and J by 5 bases, with 13 bases left in between. The CDR3 loop spans 14 amino acids. Germline-derived CDR1 and CDR2 are SEHNR and FQNEAQ (reference sequence). The CDR3 protein is CASSSGSSGDTQYF. In DNA form, the CDR3 reads TGTGCCAGCAGCTCGGGGTCTTCGGGAGATACGCAGTATTTT.

As concerns this clone: Relative to the germline gene, one junction end is altered; a read error may explain this. The gene calls are TRBV7-3 and TRBJ2-1, with 9 bases lining up with TRBD1. Germline V gene sequence: CDR1 SGHTA, CDR2 FQGTGA. The length of the CDR3 is 15 residues. CDR3 DNA: TGTGCCAGCAGCCTAACCGGGACAGGGCCTCGGGAGCAGTTCTTC. Its protein product is CASSLTGTGPREQFF.

The V and J genes are TRBV6-1 and TRBJ1-1; no reliable D call. The CDR3 consists of 14 residues. Germline V gene data show CDR1 as MNHNS and CDR2 as SASEGT. The ends were cut back, 5 bases at V and 2 bases at J, with 12 bases in the middle. This CDR3 reads CASSPSSGNTEAFF. CDR3 nucleotides: TGTGCCAGCAGTCCGAGCAGCGGAAACACTGAAGCTTTCTTT.

The CDR3 here is CASSQEQGAGYGYTF. The CDR3 DNA is TGCGCCAGCAGCCAAGAACAGGGGGCTGGCTATGGCTACACCTTC. J is TRBJ1-2 and V is TRBV4-3; 9 positions agree with TRBD1. Germline CDR1 and CDR2: LGHNA and YSLEER. The CDR3 covers 15 residues. The ends lost 0 bases at V and 4 bases at J; junction bases unmatched: 3.

The chain combines TRBV4-3 with TRBJ2-3; D is possibly TRBD2 (5 bases). Trimming pared 1 base from V and 2 bases from J, leaving 13 bases between. Germline V gives CDR1 LGHNA, CDR2 YSLEER. This CDR3 comprises 16 residues. CDR3: CASSQGASLYTDTQYF. The DNA of the CDR3 is TGCGCCAGCAGCCAAGGAGCTAGCCTCTACACAGATACGCAGTATTTT.

J is TRBJ2-7 and V is TRBV7-9; 12 bases fit TRBD2. The CDR3 has 15 residues. Losses at the gene ends were 3 bases for V and 3 bases for J; bases not matched to a gene: 3. Germline CDR1 is SEHNR and CDR2 is FQNEAQ (reference sequence). The CDR3 coding sequence is TGTGCCAGCAGCTTCGGACTAGCGGGATTCTACGAGCAGTACTTC. It translates to CASSFGLAGFYEQYF.

The chain uses TRBV29-1 and TRBJ2-1; TRBD2 might be the D (5 bases). Trimming shortened V by 0 bases and J by 0 bases, and 9 bases separated the two germline ends. CDR1 and CDR2 from the germline V gene are SQVTM and ANQGSEA. The CDR3 length is 15 residues. The CDR3 nucleotides read TGCAGCGTTGAAGAGCTTGGAGGCTCCTACAATGAGCAGTTCTTC. Translating it yields CSVEELGGSYNEQFF.

The chain recombines TRBV7-2 with TRBJ2-1; possible D gene TRBD1, 6 bases. V shed 5 bases and J shed 0 bases, with 11 bases lying between them. CDR3 length: 15 residues. Germline V gives CDR1 SGHTA, CDR2 FQGNSA. In DNA, the CDR3 is TGTGCCAGCAGCCGGACAGAGAGCTCCTACAATGAGCAGTTCTTC. Translated: CASSRTESSYNEQFF.